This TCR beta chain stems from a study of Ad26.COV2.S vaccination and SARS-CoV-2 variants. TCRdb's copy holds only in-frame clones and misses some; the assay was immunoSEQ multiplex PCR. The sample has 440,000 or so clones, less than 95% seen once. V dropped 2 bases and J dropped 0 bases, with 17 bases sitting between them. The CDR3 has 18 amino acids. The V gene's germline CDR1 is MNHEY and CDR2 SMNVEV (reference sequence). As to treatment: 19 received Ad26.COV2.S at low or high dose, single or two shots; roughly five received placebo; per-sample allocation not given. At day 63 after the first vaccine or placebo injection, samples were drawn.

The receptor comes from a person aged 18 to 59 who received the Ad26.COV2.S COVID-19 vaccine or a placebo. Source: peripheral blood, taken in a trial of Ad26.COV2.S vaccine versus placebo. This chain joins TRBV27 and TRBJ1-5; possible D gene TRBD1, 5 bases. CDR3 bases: TGTGCCAGCAGTTTAAAAGGGGTGGGGGGTTATAGCAATCAGCCCCAGCATTTT. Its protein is CASSLKGVGGYSNQPQHF.